Detailed here is one T cell receptor beta chain. Its antigen is not known. The source of the sample is a study of shared clonotypes between healthy human individuals. The V and J ends lost 2 bases and 6 bases respectively, with 7 bases between them. Germline assignment: CDR1 MDHEN and CDR2 SYDVKM. This CDR3 is 12 amino acids long. Replicate PCRs for sorted subsets used around 200 ng DNA; this equaled around 29,000 T cell genomes. Sequencing was performed with immunoSEQ multiplex PCR; in TCRdb, only in-frame clones are kept and a portion is missing. The sample holds 2.5 million or so clones; more than 90% are singletons and the top ten take 0.14%. Study findings and constraints: Clonotype sharing across several donors was observed for around 5% of naive CD4 clonotypes. Memory subsets generally showed smaller estimated richness than naive subsets did.

The clonotype comes from a man in his late teens or twenties in good health. The sample taken for sequencing was naive CD4+ T cells sorted from blood. Noted subset: CD45RA+ positively selected. The J gene is TRBJ1-1, the V gene TRBV28, with D unclear. CDR3 loop: CASSLPISEAFF. The DNA of the CDR3 is TGTGCCAGCAGTTTACCGATTTCTGAAGCTTTCTTT.